This entry lists 25 T cell receptor beta chains sequenced from one sample in a study of shared clonotypes between healthy human individuals. Some clones are missing from TCRdb's copy, which holds only in-frame ones; the method was immunoSEQ multiplex PCR. The sample has 2 million to 2.5 million clones; around 93% are singletons. The sample consisted of naive CD4+ T cells from PBMCs. Stated subset: CD45RA+ positively selected. These receptors were collected from a man younger than 30 in good health. Some clones in this sample may be carry-over from other donors' samples.

With respect to this clone: This CDR3 is also generated by other DNA sequences in the sample. This chain's CDR3 is CASSLLSSGNTIYF. The CDR3 nucleotides read TGTGCCAGCAGTTTATTAAGCTCTGGAAACACCATATATTTT. V gene TRBV28 combines with J gene TRBJ1-3, with no clear D. Germline-derived CDR1 and CDR2 are MDHEN and SYDVKM. V was cut by 1 base and J by 0 bases, with 4 bases left in between. The CDR3 is 14 residues long.

The chain recombines TRBV27 with TRBJ1-1; D gene unclear. The CDR3 runs 13 residues. V shed 5 bases and J shed 7 bases, with 14 bases lying between them. Germline values: CDR1 MNHEY, CDR2 SMNVEV (reference sequence). CDR3 sequence reads: CASSPGRPDEAFF. The CDR3 DNA follows: TGTGCCAGCAGTCCAGGACGGCCTGATGAAGCTTTCTTT.

Notes on this clone: Additional DNA sequences in this sample encode the identical CDR3. This rearrangement joins TRBV9 to TRBJ1-2, with 8 bases identical to TRBD1. Germline CDR1 reads SGDLS; CDR2 reads YYNGEE. Losses at the gene ends were 0 bases for V and 5 bases for J; bases not matched to a gene: 3. The length of the CDR3 is 14 residues. The CDR3 here is CASSVDTGGYGYTF. CDR3 sequence (DNA): TGTGCCAGCAGCGTAGATACAGGGGGATATGGCTACACCTTC.

The chain links TRBV6-4 to TRBJ1-6, with D possibly being TRBD1 (5 bases). This CDR3 contains 16 residues. Germline assignment: CDR1 MRHNA and CDR2 SNTAGT. V dropped 4 bases and J dropped 0 bases, with 10 bases sitting between them. The CDR3, as DNA: TGTGCCAGCAGTGCCGGGGGTAGCTCCTATAATTCACCCCTCCACTTT. Its protein product is CASSAGGSSYNSPLHF.

This chain connects TRBV5-1 to TRBJ2-5, with 13 bases fitting TRBD2. Germline V gene lookup returns CDR1 SGHRS and CDR2 YFSETQ. CDR3 length equals 16 residues. With 4 bases clipped from V and 2 bases from J, the junction kept 5 bases outside the gene matches. CDR3: CASSVGTSGNQETQYF. CDR3 sequence (DNA): TGCGCCAGCAGCGTAGGGACTAGCGGGAATCAAGAGACCCAGTACTTC.

This sequence joins TRBV5-1 and TRBJ2-7; the D is unclear. CDR3 length: 13 residues. V was cut by 0 bases and J by 6 bases, with 10 bases left in between. Germline loops: CDR1 SGHRS, CDR2 YFSETQ. CDR3 DNA: TGCGCCAGCAGCTTGGAATGGGCTGGCGAGCAGTACTTC. It specifies CASSLEWAGEQYF.

The chain has TRBV9 and TRBJ2-3; the match to TRBD2 covers 8 bases. V dropped 1 base and J dropped 4; count of bases not matched to a gene: 11. The CDR3 runs 17 residues. The germline V gene encodes CDR1 SGDLS and CDR2 YYNGEE. The CDR3 sequence is CASSVLSREAVPDTQYF. CDR3 DNA: TGTGCCAGCAGCGTATTATCGCGGGAGGCTGTTCCAGATACGCAGTATTTT.

As to this clone: Other DNA sequences of this sample code for an identical CDR3. The chain is built from TRBV5-1 and TRBJ2-5, with 7 bases fitting TRBD1. The CDR3 extends over 14 amino acids. V was clipped by 2 bases and J by 3 bases; unmatched bases: 4. Germline assignment: CDR1 SGHRS and CDR2 YFSETQ. The chain's CDR3 is CASSLGQGEETQYF. In DNA, the CDR3 is TGCGCCAGCAGCTTAGGGCAGGGGGAAGAGACCCAGTACTTC.

This sequence joins TRBV6-1 and TRBJ1-6, with D tentatively TRBD1 (5 bases). Germline CDR1 and CDR2: MNHNS and SASEGT. The V and J ends lost 7 bases and 11 bases respectively, with 18 bases between them. The CDR3 extends over 14 amino acids. CDR3 region: CASTGALVGPPLHF. The CDR3 DNA reads TGTGCCAGCACTGGGGCCCTCGTCGGCCCACCCCTCCACTTT.

This clone has only one observation. The J gene is TRBJ2-2, the V gene TRBV2, with 8 bases matching TRBD2. The trim removed 8 bases at V and 8 bases at J, leaving 10 bases unmatched. Germline values: CDR1 SNHLY, CDR2 FYNNEI. This CDR3 region has 14 residues. This chain's CDR3 is CASALAGQGGELFF. Here the CDR3 DNA reads TGTGCCAGCGCTTTAGCGGGACAAGGTGGGGAGCTGTTTTTT.

The rearrangement uses TRBV5-4 and TRBJ2-5; D is unresolved. The CDR3 length is 13 residues. Per the germline V gene, CDR1 is SGHNT and CDR2 is YYREEE (reference sequence). V was clipped by 4 bases and J by 4 bases, with 11 bases between them. The CDR3 here is CASSLRALETQYF. In DNA form, the CDR3 reads TGTGCCAGCAGCCTTCGGGCCCTAGAGACCCAGTACTTC.

The rearrangement links TRBV28 to TRBJ2-7; 9 bases match TRBD2. Germline CDR1 reads MDHEN; CDR2 reads SYDVKM. Trimming took 8 bases from V and 5 from J; bases not matched to a gene: 7. This CDR3 is built from 13 residues. The chain's CDR3 is CASRASGTNEQYF. The CDR3 coding sequence is TGTGCCAGCCGGGCTAGCGGGACAAACGAGCAGTACTTC.

The V call is TRBV6-5, the J call TRBJ2-5, with D possibly being TRBD1 or TRBD2 (5 bases each). The end of the DNA aligns better with TRBJ2-7, so the J call may be wrong. The CDR3 is 14 amino acids. The germline CDR1 and CDR2 sequences are MNHEY and SVGAGI. The CDR3 sequence: CASVGQPGTAEQYF. The CDR3 bases are TGTGCCAGCGTCGGCCAGCCAGGGACCGCCGAGCAGTACTTC.

This chain connects TRBV19 to TRBJ1-1; TRBD1 aligns across 7 bases. Germline CDR1 and CDR2: LNHDA and SQIVND (reference sequence). The trim removed 2 bases at V and 1 base at J, leaving 10 bases unmatched. This CDR3 has 17 amino acids. The chain's CDR3 is CASSILLDRAGNTEAFF. As DNA, the CDR3 is TGTGCCAGTAGTATACTACTAGACAGGGCGGGGAACACTGAAGCTTTCTTT.

DNA for the CDR3: TGTGCCAGCTCACCTTCCCCTAGCGGGGCGGCCGAGCAGTACTTC. Protein sequence: CASSPSPSGAAEQYF. The chain recombines TRBV18 with TRBJ2-7; 9 bases fit TRBD2. Unmatched junction bases numbered 9, after V lost 3 bases and J lost 6 bases. Germline V gene data show CDR1 as KGHSH and CDR2 as LQKENI. The CDR3 is 15 residues long.

V and J are TRBV19 and TRBJ2-7; 10 nucleotides align to TRBD2. The CDR3 runs 15 residues. Per the germline V gene, CDR1 is LNHDA and CDR2 is SQIVND (reference sequence). V lost 5 bases to trimming and J lost 0 bases; unmatched junction nucleotides: 4. This CDR3 reads CASSPIAGGSYEQYF. As DNA, the CDR3 is TGTGCCAGTAGTCCCATAGCGGGAGGCTCCTACGAGCAGTACTTC.

The chain uses TRBV2 and TRBJ2-5, with no clear D. Looked up from germline, CDR1 is SNHLY and CDR2 is FYNNEI. V was shortened by 0 bases and J by 9 bases, with 11 bases between the two germline ends. This CDR3 has 13 residues. The CDR3 coding sequence is TGTGCCAGCAGTGAAGCGGAGCCAGGAGCCCAGTACTTC. Protein sequence: CASSEAEPGAQYF.

The gene calls are TRBV5-5 and TRBJ2-7; a possible D gene is TRBD2 (7 bases). Between the trimmed V and J ends, which lost 3 bases and 0 bases, there was a span of 16 bases. CDR1 and CDR2 (germline): SGHKS, YYEKEE (reference sequence). The CDR3 contains 16 residues. The CDR3 nucleotides are TGTGCCAGCAGCTATGGGGGCAGCGGGATCTCCTACGAGCAGTACTTC. Its protein is CASSYGGSGISYEQYF.

Regarding this clone: The sample carries other DNA sequences with the same CDR3. This rearrangement joins TRBV9 to TRBJ2-5; D gene uncertain. V was cut by 2 bases and J by 1 base, with 6 bases left in between. The CDR3 has 13 amino acids. Germline V lookup: CDR1 SGDLS, CDR2 YYNGEE. The CDR3 protein is CASSVAPQETQYF. CDR3 sequence (DNA): TGTGCCAGCAGCGTCGCCCCCCAAGAGACCCAGTACTTC.

About this clone itself: The same CDR3 is also encoded by other DNA sequences in this sample. The rearrangement links TRBV28 to TRBJ1-1; D possibly corresponds to TRBD1 (5 bases). The CDR3 is 15 residues long. Germline assignment: CDR1 MDHEN and CDR2 SYDVKM. V lost 3 bases, J lost 1 base, and 12 bases lay in between. CDR3 in DNA: TGTGCCAGCAGTTTTAAAGGGGCCGGGAACACTGAAGCTTTCTTT. Translation: CASSFKGAGNTEAFF.

The gene calls are TRBV2 and TRBJ2-6; D call uncertain. Looked up from germline, CDR1 is SNHLY and CDR2 is FYNNEI. The CDR3 extends over 18 amino acids. V lost 4 bases to trimming and J lost 0 bases, with 16 bases between them. The CDR3 is CASSGRRSLSSGANVLTF. DNA of the CDR3: TGTGCCAGCAGTGGGAGACGGAGTCTGAGCTCTGGGGCCAACGTCCTGACTTTC.

The chain is built from TRBV2 and TRBJ2-3, with D tentatively TRBD1 (5 bases). Germline values: CDR1 SNHLY, CDR2 FYNNEI. The CDR3 is 14 residues long. V was trimmed by 8 bases and J by 3 bases, leaving 15 bases between them. This CDR3 is CASSNGAGTDTQYF. The CDR3 DNA reads TGTGCCAGCTCAAATGGGGCAGGAACAGATACGCAGTATTTT.

This chain connects TRBV5-1 to TRBJ2-1, with a tentative D call TRBD1 (5 bases). Germline CDR1 is SGHRS and CDR2 is YFSETQ. The CDR3 loop spans 14 amino acids. The V end lost 4 bases, the J end lost 8 bases, and 16 bases lay between the germline ends. The CDR3 coding sequence is TGCGCCAGCAGCGGGCAGGGTGTTCTCGATGAGCAGTTCTTC. Translation: CASSGQGVLDEQFF.

CDR3 amino acids: CASSLRGRANEQYF. The CDR3 region has the DNA TGTGCCAGCAGCTTACGAGGGAGGGCCAACGAGCAGTACTTC. V usage is TRBV7-3 and J usage is TRBJ2-7; 7 bases agree with TRBD2. The V gene end was trimmed by 2 bases and the J gene end by 5 bases; junction bases not matched to a gene: 6. The CDR3 runs 14 residues. The germline V gene encodes CDR1 SGHTA and CDR2 FQGTGA.

The gene calls are TRBV28 and TRBJ1-1, with 11 bases that match TRBD1. Germline V gives CDR1 MDHEN, CDR2 SYDVKM. The CDR3 consists of 14 residues. The V gene end was trimmed by 8 bases and the J gene end by 6 bases; junction bases not matched to a gene: 8. The CDR3, as DNA: TGTGCCAGCTCTTTGGACAGGGGGCAGGCTGAAGCTTTCTTT. Translated, it gives CASSLDRGQAEAFF.